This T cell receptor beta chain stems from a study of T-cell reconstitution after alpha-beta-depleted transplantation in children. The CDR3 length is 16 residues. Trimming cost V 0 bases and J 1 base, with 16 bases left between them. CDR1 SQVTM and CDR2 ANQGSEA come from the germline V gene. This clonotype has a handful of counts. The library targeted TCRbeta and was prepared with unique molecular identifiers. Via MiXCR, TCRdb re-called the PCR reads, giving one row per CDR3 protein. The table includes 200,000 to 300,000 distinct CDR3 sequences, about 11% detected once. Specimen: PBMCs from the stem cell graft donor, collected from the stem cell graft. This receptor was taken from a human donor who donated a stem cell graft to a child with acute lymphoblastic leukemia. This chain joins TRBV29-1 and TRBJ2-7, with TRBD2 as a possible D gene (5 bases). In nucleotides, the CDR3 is TGCAGCGTTGAAGATCGTCGCAGCCGGGGATCCTACGAGCAGTACTTC. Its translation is CSVEDRRSRGSYEQYF.